This TCR beta chain was identified during a study of graft-versus-host responses after intestinal transplantation. Whole-study context: Multivisceral, liver-intestinal, or isolated intestinal transplants were given to recipients. Among the recipients, all got anti-thymocyte globulin induction and then tacrolimus and steroids for approximately 3 years. General study results and limits: Graft-donor T cell macrochimerism coincided with high graft-versus-host to host-versus-graft clonal ratios in allografts. There were GvH clones found in recipient marrow, and some of them appeared first in ileum or blood.

The table came from immunoSEQ multiplex PCR; TCRdb's copy has only in-frame clones and leaves some out. The table lists over 15,000 clones, approximately 88% of them singletons. With regard to this clone: Its antigen is currently unknown.

Germline CDR1 is SGHRS and CDR2 is YFSETQ. The V gene lost 2 bases and the J gene lost 0 bases, with 9 bases spanning the gap. The CDR3 runs to 15 residues. The input for sequencing was PBMCs, taken roughly 110 days after intestinal transplant. This rearrangement joins TRBV5-1 to TRBJ2-1, with D unresolved. The clonotype was recovered from a human patient who received an intestinal transplant, so some T cells may come from the graft donor. CDR3: CASSLETSSYNEQFF. The CDR3, as DNA: TGCGCCAGCAGCTTAGAGACCAGCTCCTACAATGAGCAGTTCTTC.